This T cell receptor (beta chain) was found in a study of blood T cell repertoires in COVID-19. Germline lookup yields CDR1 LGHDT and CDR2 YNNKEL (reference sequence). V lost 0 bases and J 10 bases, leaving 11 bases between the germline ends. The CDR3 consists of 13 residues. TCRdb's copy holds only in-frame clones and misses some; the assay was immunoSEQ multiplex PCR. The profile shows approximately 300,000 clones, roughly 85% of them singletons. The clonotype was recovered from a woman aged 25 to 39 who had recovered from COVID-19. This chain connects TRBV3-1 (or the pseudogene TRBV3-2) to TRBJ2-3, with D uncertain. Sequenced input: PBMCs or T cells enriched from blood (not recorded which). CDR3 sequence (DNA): TGTGCCAGCAGCCAAGATTTTTCCGTAGCGCAGTATTTT. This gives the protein CASSQDFSVAQYF.